This T cell receptor beta chain was captured in a study of T-cell memory formation after mild COVID-19. In TCRdb, the 5' RACE reads were re-called with MiXCR into one record per CDR3 protein. The repertoire has around 310,000 distinct CDR3 sequences, 15% to 20% of them found once; the top ten carry 20% to 25%. The germline V and J ends were trimmed by 2 bases and 3 bases, with 8 bases remaining between them. This CDR3 is 14 amino acids long. There are many counts of this clonotype. The V call is TRBV12-3 or TRBV12-4, the J call TRBJ2-4; D unclear. This sequence originates from a man between 18 and 35 years old who had mild COVID-19 (a few samples of this study predate the infection). Cell type and time point are not known. Specimen: PBMCs or a T cell subset sorted from them (not recorded which). The CDR3 region has the DNA TGTGCCAGCAGTTTAAGGTTCCTCAAAAACATTCAGTACTTC. Translating it yields CASSLRFLKNIQYF.